At least ten counts were recorded for the clone carrying this TCR beta chain. Alongside a J-beta primer mix, a sample-barcoded 5' primer served in a second PCR lasting roughly 7 to 11 cycles. The template-switch adaptor was a 5' adaptor with 12 random nucleotides. It tagged each cDNA molecule. MiXCR, applied by TCRdb to the 5' RACE reads, yields one record per CDR3 protein. The table lists about 570,000 distinct CDR3 sequences, approximately 27% of them singletons, with approximately 17% in the top ten. This CDR3 has 13 residues. V lost 5 bases to trimming and J lost 1 base, with 3 bases between them. Germline V lookup: CDR1 SGHTA, CDR2 FQGNSA. Healthy individuals of Caucasian origin from Russia, aged about 6 to 100, served as donors. Isolation per sample recovered at least 6 million PBMCs. This sample was taken from a study of blood T cells in healthy people across ages. In the study overall: Template switching picked up about one barcoded beta molecule for each two T cells.

The sequence was collected from a woman between 65 and 79 years old in good health. The gene calls are TRBV7-2 and TRBJ1-6, with D hard to call. The sequenced sample was blood. CDR3 amino acids: CASSPSYNSPLHF. In DNA, the CDR3 is TGTGCCAGCAGCCCTTCCTATAATTCACCCCTCCACTTT.